These 19 T cell receptor beta chains came from one sample sequenced in a study of blood T cell repertoires in COVID-19. The assay was immunoSEQ multiplex PCR, and TCRdb's table has in-frame clones only and misses some. This repertoire shows about 270,000 clones, just under 90% found once; its top ten account for 4.1%. The sample was PBMCs or T cells enriched from blood (not recorded which). These receptors all come from a woman in her thirties with acute COVID-19.

The V gene is TRBV7-9, the J gene TRBJ2-7; TRBD1 aligns across 8 bases. The CDR3 contains 15 residues. Germline CDR1 reads SEHNR; CDR2 reads FQNEAQ (reference sequence). V shed 6 bases, J shed 6 bases, and the junction held 13 bases outside the gene matches. The CDR3 protein is CASSIGQGLPGEQYF. CDR3 coding DNA: TGTGCCAGCAGTATAGGACAGGGATTGCCCGGCGAGCAGTACTTC.

The V call is TRBV6-5, the J call TRBJ1-2; D is uncertain. Germline V gene data show CDR1 as MNHEY and CDR2 as SVGAGI. V gave up 10 bases and J gave up 2 bases, with 17 bases separating them. This CDR3 region has 14 residues. The CDR3 DNA reads TGTGCCACCATTAGTCCCTCACCCAACTATGGCTACACCTTC. As protein: CATISPSPNYGYTF.

The V gene is TRBV28, the J gene TRBJ1-6; 7 bases are shared with TRBD1. The CDR3 spans 15 residues. The V and J ends lost 6 bases and 6 bases, in that order; junction bases with no gene match: 8. Germline CDR1 reads MDHEN; CDR2 reads SYDVKM. Here the CDR3 DNA reads TGTGCCAGCAGCCCAGACTCAGGGGGTAATTCACCCCTCCACTTT. This sequence encodes CASSPDSGGNSPLHF. Supplemented by reference TRBV28 and TRBJ1-6, the full variable domain reads DVKVTQSSRYLVKRTGEKVFLECVQDMDHENMFWYRQDPGLGLRLIYFSYDVKMKEKGDIPEGYSVSREKKERFSLILESASTNQTSMYLCASSPDSGGNSPLHFGNGTRLTVT.

Concerning this clone itself: Different DNA sequences within this sample yield the same CDR3. The gene calls are TRBV5-1 and TRBJ1-6; no clear D. The CDR3 totals 15 residues. V was shortened by 0 bases and J by 6 bases, with 10 bases between the two germline ends. Germline V gene data show CDR1 as SGHRS and CDR2 as YFSETQ. DNA for the CDR3: TGCGCCAGCAGCTTGGATCCGGGATCTAATTCACCCCTCCACTTT. This codes for CASSLDPGSNSPLHF. Full variable domain (outside the CDR3, taken from reference TRBV5-1 and TRBJ1-6): KAGVTQTPRYLIKTRGQQVTLSCSPISGHRSVSWYQQTPGQGLQFLFEYFSETQRNKGNFPGRFSGRQFSNSRSEMNVSTLELGDSALYLCASSLDPGSNSPLHFGNGTRLTVT.

This clone has only one observation. The chain is built from TRBV7-6 and TRBJ1-3, with D tentatively TRBD1 (5 bases). CDR3 length: 15 amino acids. V lost 1 base and J lost 0, with 7 bases in between. Germline-derived CDR1 and CDR2 are SGHVS and FNYEAQ. CDR3 coding DNA: TGTGCCAGCAGCTTAGGGGGCAGCTCTGGAAACACCATATATTTT. Translation: CASSLGGSSGNTIYF. Filled out from reference TRBV7-6 and TRBJ1-3, the complete variable domain reads GAGVSQSPRYKVTKRGQDVALRCDPISGHVSLYWYRQALGQGPEFLTYFNYEAQQDKSGLPNDRFSAERPEGSISTLTIQRTEQRDSAMYRCASSLGGSSGNTIYFGEGSWLTVV.

The chain has TRBV11-2 and TRBJ1-5; the D gene is possibly TRBD1 (6 bases). From germline, CDR1 is SGHAT and CDR2 FQNNGV. V was trimmed by 5 bases and J by 5 bases, leaving 10 bases between them. The CDR3 consists of 13 residues. CDR3 sequence: CASSADRDQPQHF. As DNA, the CDR3 is TGTGCCAGCAGCGCGGACAGAGATCAGCCCCAGCATTTT.

The count of this clone is one. The V gene is TRBV27, the J gene TRBJ2-7, with D possibly TRBD1 on 6 matching bases. V lost 5 bases and J 1 base, leaving 9 bases between the germline ends. Germline V gene data show CDR1 as MNHEY and CDR2 as SMNVEV (reference sequence). The CDR3 extends over 13 amino acids. CDR3 in DNA: TGTGCCAGCAGTACCGGGACATCCTACGAGCAGTACTTC. As protein: CASSTGTSYEQYF.

In its sample, this clone was seen a few times. The chain carries TRBV28 and TRBJ1-1, with TRBD1 as a possible D gene (6 bases). This CDR3 is 14 amino acids long. Germline-derived CDR1 and CDR2 are MDHEN and SYDVKM. Trimming left V 6 bases short and J 1 base short, with 12 bases between. The CDR3 is CASRIDRQNTEAFF. DNA of the CDR3: TGTGCCAGCAGAATCGACAGGCAGAACACTGAAGCTTTCTTT.

The chain has TRBV18 and TRBJ2-7; D gene ambiguous. In germline, CDR1 is KGHSH, CDR2 LQKENI. The CDR3 is made up of 14 amino acids. V lost 1 base to trimming and J lost 3 bases, with 10 bases between them. The CDR3 is CASSPLSGDYEQYF. The CDR3 nucleotides read TGTGCCAGCTCACCACTCTCGGGTGACTACGAGCAGTACTTC.

The gene calls are TRBV6-5 and TRBJ2-1, with D possibly matching TRBD2 (5 bases). With 5 bases removed from V and 4 bases from J, the gap between germline ends came to 12 bases. Germline V gives CDR1 MNHEY, CDR2 SVGAGI. The CDR3 spans 14 residues. The CDR3 reads CASSTDGGYNEQFF. CDR3 nucleotide sequence: TGTGCCAGCAGTACGGACGGAGGATACAATGAGCAGTTCTTC.

The J gene is TRBJ1-1, the V gene TRBV19, with 7 bases matching TRBD1. This CDR3 spans 12 amino acids. Germline trimming cut 6 bases from V and 7 bases from J; bases unmatched to any gene: 5. The germline gives CDR1 LNHDA, CDR2 SQIVND (reference sequence). The CDR3 is CASSRGQVEAFF. DNA of the CDR3: TGTGCCAGTAGCCGCGGACAGGTTGAAGCTTTCTTT.

The chain joins TRBV5-8 to TRBJ2-5, with D possibly matching TRBD2 (5 bases). Germline values: CDR1 SGHTS, CDR2 YDEGEE. V gave up 4 bases and J gave up 1 base, with 14 bases separating them. The CDR3 runs to 15 residues. The CDR3 sequence is CASSPEVGGQETQYF. CDR3 nucleotides: TGTGCCAGCAGCCCGGAGGTTGGCGGCCAAGAGACCCAGTACTTC.

The sample holds one count of this clone. The V and J genes are TRBV5-1 and TRBJ2-1; 12 bases are a match to TRBD2. Per germline, CDR1 SGHRS and CDR2 YFSETQ. V was clipped by 4 bases and J by 9 bases; unmatched bases: 11. The CDR3 runs 16 residues. CDR3 DNA: TGCGCCAGCAGCCCTCGGACTAGCGGGACGCAGGGTGAGCAGTTCTTC. Translating gives CASSPRTSGTQGEQFF. Full variable domain (outside the CDR3, taken from reference TRBV5-1 and TRBJ2-1): KAGVTQTPRYLIKTRGQQVTLSCSPISGHRSVSWYQQTPGQGLQFLFEYFSETQRNKGNFPGRFSGRQFSNSRSEMNVSTLELGDSALYLCASSPRTSGTQGEQFFGPGTRLTVL.

The chain couples TRBV28 to TRBJ2-3; 13 bases fit TRBD2. The CDR3 is 14 amino acids. With 10 bases clipped from V and 6 bases from J, the junction kept 7 bases outside the gene matches. Germline values: CDR1 MDHEN, CDR2 SYDVKM. The CDR3 is CATTSGRAMDTQYF. The CDR3 nucleotides read TGTGCCACCACTAGCGGGAGGGCCATGGATACGCAGTATTTT. The full variable domain, rest sourced from reference TRBV28 and TRBJ2-3, is DVKVTQSSRYLVKRTGEKVFLECVQDMDHENMFWYRQDPGLGLRLIYFSYDVKMKEKGDIPEGYSVSREKKERFSLILESASTNQTSMYLCATTSGRAMDTQYFGPGTRLTVL.

As regards this clone: The germline gene is not matched at one end of the junction; a read error may be the cause. V and J are TRBV28 and TRBJ2-7, with D hard to call. The CDR3 totals 13 residues. The V gene's germline CDR1 is MDHEN and CDR2 SYDVKM. In nucleotides, the CDR3 is TGTGCCAGCAGTTCACCGGCGCAGACACAAGTGAACTTC. Protein: CASSSPAQTQVNF.

The rearrangement uses TRBV24-1 and TRBJ1-2; D unresolved. V was trimmed by 4 bases and J by 4 bases, leaving 12 bases between them. Per germline, CDR1 KGHDR and CDR2 SFDVKD. CDR3 length: 14 residues. In DNA form, the CDR3 reads TGTGCCACCAGTGAGGCGGGAGGGTCCTATGGCTACACCTTC. Amino acid sequence: CATSEAGGSYGYTF.

The chain has TRBV5-4 and TRBJ2-7, with 7 bases matching TRBD2. Germline lookup yields CDR1 SGHNT and CDR2 YYREEE (reference sequence). Germline trimming cut 4 bases from V and 13 bases from J; bases unmatched to any gene: 8. This CDR3 has 11 residues. CDR3 DNA: TGTGCCAGCAGCGCGGGCGGGGGAGACTACTTC. As protein: CASSAGGGDYF.

The chain has TRBV5-4 and TRBJ2-7, with D tentatively TRBD1 (6 bases). The CDR3 contains 12 residues. Germline CDR1 is SGHNT and CDR2 is YYREEE (reference sequence). Trimming pared 2 bases from V and 7 bases from J, leaving 10 bases between. CDR3 coding DNA: TGTGCCAGCAGCTTAACAGGGTTGGAGCAGTACTTC. It is translated as CASSLTGLEQYF.

This rearrangement joins TRBV5-1 to TRBJ1-6, with 7 bases matching TRBD1. The V gene end was trimmed by 4 bases and the J gene end by 6 bases; junction bases not matched to a gene: 4. The CDR3 loop spans 14 amino acids. Germline assignment: CDR1 SGHRS and CDR2 YFSETQ. The CDR3 region is CASSQDRVNSPLHF. The CDR3 DNA reads as TGCGCCAGCAGCCAAGACAGGGTTAATTCACCCCTCCACTTT.